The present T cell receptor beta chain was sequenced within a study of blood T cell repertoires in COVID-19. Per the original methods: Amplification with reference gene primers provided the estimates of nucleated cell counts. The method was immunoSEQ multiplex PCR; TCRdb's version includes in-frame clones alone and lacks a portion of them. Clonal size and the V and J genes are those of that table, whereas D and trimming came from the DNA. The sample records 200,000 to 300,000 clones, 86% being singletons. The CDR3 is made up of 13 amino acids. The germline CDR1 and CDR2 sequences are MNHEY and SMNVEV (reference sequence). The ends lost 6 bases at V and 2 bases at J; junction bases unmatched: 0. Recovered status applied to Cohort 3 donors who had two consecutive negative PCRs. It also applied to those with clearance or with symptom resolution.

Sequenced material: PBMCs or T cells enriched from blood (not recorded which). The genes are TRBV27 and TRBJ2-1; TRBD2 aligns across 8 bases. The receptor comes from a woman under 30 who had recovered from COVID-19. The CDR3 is CASSGGAYNEQFF. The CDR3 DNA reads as TGTGCCAGCAGCGGGGGGGCCTACAATGAGCAGTTCTTC.